Listed below are T cell receptor beta chains from one sample, sequenced in a study of T cells in Graves' hyperthyroidism and ophthalmopathy. TCRdb recomputed calls from the multiplex PCR reads with MiXCR, one row per CDR3 protein. The table records 50,000 to 75,000 distinct CDR3 sequences, about 50% of them present only once. Sequencing was performed on blood. These receptors were obtained from a woman in her twenties or thirties with Graves' ophthalmopathy. CDR3s include the opening cysteine and the closing phenylalanine or tryptophan. The D gene is left open where the match is weak. Size is stated for part of the rows, as once, few or many counts, or as a class when the clone is expanded.

j_call clone_size v_call d_call cdr3_aa cdr3_nt
TRBJ2-2 NA TRBV7-2 TRBD1 CASSLQGAGTGELFF TGTGCCAGCAGCTTACAGGGGGCCGGCACCGGGGAGCTGTTTTTT
TRBJ2-7 few TRBV28 TRBD2 CASSSGRTAYEQYF TGTGCCAGCAGTAGCGGGAGGACCGCCTACGAGCAGTACTTC
TRBJ2-1 NA TRBV20-1 NA CSAPPGAGAYNEQFF TGCAGTGCTCCCCCTGGGGCAGGGGCCTACAATGAGCAGTTCTTC
TRBJ1-5 NA TRBV29-1 NA CSVEDLETSGYEHF TGCAGCGTTGAAGATTTGGAGACTAGCGGCTACGAGCATTTT
TRBJ1-5 many TRBV6-5 NA CASSYSRNQPQHF TGTGCCAGCAGTTATAGCAGAAATCAGCCCCAGCATTTT
TRBJ1-1 many TRBV6-4 NA CASRQVGWVTEAFF TGTGCCAGCAGACAGGTCGGCTGGGTCACTGAAGCTTTCTTT
TRBJ1-5 NA TRBV15 NA CATSNLDAVQPHHF TGTGCCACCAGCAATCTCGACGCGGTTCAGCCCCATCATTTT
TRBJ1-5 many TRBV2 NA CASSWAGMNQPQHF TGTGCCAGCAGCTGGGCCGGTATGAATCAGCCCCAGCATTTT
TRBJ2-1 many TRBV5-6 TRBD2 CASSTGLAGNNEQFF TGTGCCAGCAGCACCGGACTAGCGGGGAACAATGAGCAGTTCTTC
TRBJ1-1 many TRBV19 TRBD1 CASSMLTGTGGTEAFF TGTGCCAGTAGTATGCTCACCGGGACAGGAGGAACTGAAGCTTTCTTT
TRBJ1-1 NA TRBV15 NA CATSRDRRLTPGNTEAFF TGTGCCACCAGCAGAGATCGGCGACTAACCCCAGGAAACACTGAAGCTTTCTTT